Listed here are 2 T cell receptor beta chains from one sample, sequenced in a study of blood T cell repertoires in COVID-19. Assay used: immunoSEQ multiplex PCR; TCRdb lists only in-frame clones, some missing. The table includes hundreds of thousands of clones, roughly 89% detected once. Sequencing was performed on PBMCs or T cells enriched from blood (not recorded which). The receptors were sampled from a young woman who had recovered from COVID-19.

Regarding this clone: This CDR3 is also generated by other DNA sequences in the sample. J is TRBJ2-7 and V is TRBV11-2; D is ambiguous. Germline V CDR1 and CDR2: SGHAT, FQNNGV. The CDR3 consists of 11 residues. With 5 bases removed from V and 4 bases from J, the gap between germline ends came to 6 bases. CDR3 sequence reads: CASSPLYEQYF. The CDR3, as DNA: TGTGCCAGCAGCCCTCTGTACGAGCAGTACTTC.

This chain links TRBV7-9 with TRBJ2-7; D is perhaps TRBD2 (5 bases). Germline loops: CDR1 SEHNR, CDR2 FQNEAQ (reference sequence). This CDR3 comprises 15 residues. Trimming took off 7 bases at V and 3 bases at J, with 19 bases between the two ends. CDR3 region: CASKRSGSLVYEQYF. The CDR3 DNA reads as TGTGCCAGCAAGCGTTCGGGATCCCTCGTCTACGAGCAGTACTTC.